This passage covers 15 T cell receptor beta chains from one sample sequenced in a study of glioma-infiltrating T cells after dendritic cell vaccination. The protocol was immunoSEQ multiplex PCR, while the TCRdb copy is restricted to in-frame clones and leaves out a portion. The table records just under 60,000 clones, around 83% of them present only once. The sample's time point: after dendritic cell vaccination, including at tumor progression/relapse. The specimen comprised blood, sampled after dendritic cell vaccination. The receptors stem from a human donor with glioblastoma.

This clone was seen once. V and J are TRBV5-4 and TRBJ2-3, with 7 bases matching TRBD2. In germline, CDR1 is SGHNT, CDR2 YYREEE (reference sequence). J was trimmed by 3 bases and V by 3 bases; bases with no gene match: 13. This CDR3 has 17 residues. CDR3 in amino acids: CASSSVPGWEGTDTQYF. The DNA for the CDR3 is TGTGCCAGCAGCTCGGTTCCAGGGTGGGAGGGGACAGATACGCAGTATTTT.

This chain connects TRBV6-5 to TRBJ1-2, with D perhaps matching TRBD1 (6 bases). This CDR3 contains 13 residues. Trimming stripped 5 bases from V and 2 bases from J, with 9 bases between. CDR1 is MNHEY and CDR2 is SVGAGI in the germline V gene. CDR3 nucleotide sequence: TGTGCCAGCAGTAGGGGGGGGAACTATGGCTACACCTTC. Residues: CASSRGGNYGYTF.

The rearrangement links TRBV30 to TRBJ2-1; perhaps TRBD2 as D (6 bases). The length of the CDR3 is 18 residues. The germline V gene has CDR1 GTSNPN and CDR2 SVGIG (reference sequence). V was clipped by 4 bases and J by 9 bases, with 31 bases between them. DNA for the CDR3: TGTGCCTGGATCACCACAACAGCGAGGGCACCCGTGGGGGGTGAGCAGTTCTTC. This encodes CAWITTTARAPVGGEQFF.

There are a few counts of this clone. This chain joins TRBV9 and TRBJ2-1; 11 nucleotides align to TRBD2. The germline gives CDR1 SGDLS, CDR2 YYNGEE. Trimming at V came to 3 bases and at J to 7 bases, leaving 9 bases not matched to a gene. This CDR3 region has 16 residues. This CDR3 reads CASSETLAGGGNEQFF. In DNA, the CDR3 is TGTGCCAGCAGCGAAACCCTAGCGGGGGGTGGGAATGAGCAGTTCTTC.

The genes are TRBV7-2 and TRBJ2-3; 7 nucleotides match TRBD2. CDR1 and CDR2 (germline): SGHTA, FQGNSA. The CDR3 has 15 residues. V gave up 8 bases and J gave up 4 bases; unmatched junction bases: 12. The CDR3 sequence is CASGIAGRPADTQYF. The CDR3 region has the DNA TGTGCCAGCGGGATAGCGGGCCGGCCCGCAGATACGCAGTATTTT.

The V call is TRBV11-2, the J call TRBJ1-2, with D unresolved. Germline-derived CDR1 and CDR2 are SGHAT and FQNNGV. Trimming cost V 1 base and J 2 bases, with 11 bases left between them. The CDR3 spans 15 residues. The CDR3 region has the DNA TGTGCCAGCAGCTTAGGGCTGAGCGTAAACTATGGCTACACCTTC. Translating it yields CASSLGLSVNYGYTF.

The gene calls are TRBV30 and TRBJ1-2; D may be TRBD1 (6 bases). The CDR3 is made up of 13 amino acids. Germline values: CDR1 GTSNPN, CDR2 SVGIG (reference sequence). Trimming cost V 3 bases and J 4 bases, with 12 bases left between them. This CDR3 is CAWRGARGYGYTF. As DNA, the CDR3 is TGTGCCTGGAGAGGGGCCAGGGGCTATGGCTACACCTTC. Variable domain in full (rest from reference TRBV30 and TRBJ1-2): SQTIHQWPATLVQPVGSPLSLECTVEGTSNPNLYWYRQAAGRGLQLLFYSVGIGQISSEVPQNLSASRPQDRQFILSSKKLLLSDSGFYLCAWRGARGYGYTFGSGTRLTVV.

J is TRBJ2-7 and V is TRBV30, with 12 nucleotides matching TRBD1. The germline V gene has CDR1 GTSNPN and CDR2 SVGIG (reference sequence). Trimming at V came to 4 bases and at J to 5 bases, leaving 12 bases not matched to a gene. The CDR3 consists of 16 residues. The CDR3 DNA follows: TGTGCCTGGAATCCAGGACTGGGACAGGGGGCCCACGAGCAGTACTTC. Residues: CAWNPGLGQGAHEQYF.

J is TRBJ2-3 and V is TRBV10-1; 14 bases map to TRBD2. Trimming at V came to 0 bases and at J to 0 bases, leaving 11 bases not matched to a gene. CDR1 and CDR2 (germline): WNHNN, SYGVQD (reference sequence). The CDR3 runs to 21 residues. The CDR3 spells CASSESTSGLAGAGSTDTQYF. For the CDR3, the DNA is TGCGCCAGCAGTGAGTCGACATCGGGACTAGCGGGGGCCGGGAGCACAGATACGCAGTATTTT.

The chain couples TRBV28 to TRBJ1-4; possibly TRBD1 for D (5 bases). The CDR3 is made up of 14 amino acids. The V and J ends lost 2 bases and 7 bases respectively, with 11 bases between them. Germline CDR1 and CDR2: MDHEN and SYDVKM. CDR3 nucleotides: TGTGCCAGCAGTTTAGGGGCGACGGGTGAAAAACTGTTTTTT. Its protein product is CASSLGATGEKLFF.

The V call is TRBV7-2, the J call TRBJ2-7; perhaps TRBD1 as D (5 bases). In germline, CDR1 is SGHTA, CDR2 FQGNSA. The CDR3 runs 14 residues. Trimming left V 4 bases short and J 4 bases short, with 14 bases between. The DNA for the CDR3 is TGTGCCAGCAGCTCCCGTAGAACAGGTTACGAGCAGTACTTC. Its translation: CASSSRRTGYEQYF. Complete variable domain (other parts from reference TRBV7-2 and TRBJ2-7): GAGVSQSPSNKVTEKGKDVELRCDPISGHTALYWYRQSLGQGLEFLIYFQGNSAPDKSGLPSDRFSAERTGGSVSTLTIQRTQQEDSAVYLCASSSRRTGYEQYFGPGTRLTVT.

This clone was detected only once. V usage is TRBV6-5 and J usage is TRBJ1-2, with 7 bases that match TRBD1. V dropped 8 bases and J dropped 2; count of bases not matched to a gene: 5. The CDR3 contains 13 residues. Germline V lookup: CDR1 MNHEY, CDR2 SVGAGI. The CDR3 protein is CASGDSENYGYTF. DNA of the CDR3: TGTGCCAGCGGGGACAGCGAAAACTATGGCTACACCTTC.

The chain couples TRBV30 to TRBJ1-1; 7 bases match TRBD1. The CDR3 sequence is 16 residues long. With V trimmed by 1 base and J by 0 bases, 8 bases remained unmatched. CDR1 GTSNPN and CDR2 SVGIG come from the germline V gene (reference sequence). CDR3: CAWSGWAGGMNTEAFF. The CDR3 DNA is TGTGCCTGGAGTGGTTGGGCAGGGGGAATGAACACTGAAGCTTTCTTT.

The chain couples TRBV6-1 to TRBJ2-5; TRBD1 aligns across 7 bases. CDR3 length: 14 amino acids. V lost 1 base and J lost 3; bases outside the gene matches: 2. The germline CDR1 and CDR2 sequences are MNHNS and SASEGT. The CDR3 bases are TGTGCCAGCAGTGAAGGGCAGGGGGAAGAGACCCAGTACTTC. This sequence encodes CASSEGQGEETQYF.

This clone has only a few counts. V gene TRBV6-5 combines with J gene TRBJ2-7; 7 bases fit TRBD2. The CDR3 runs 13 residues. V was pared by 7 bases and J by 7 bases, with 10 bases of the junction left unmatched. The germline gives CDR1 MNHEY, CDR2 SVGAGI. CDR3 region: CASTEGQGGEQYF. The CDR3 coding sequence is TGTGCCAGCACTGAAGGGCAGGGAGGGGAGCAGTACTTC.